This entry describes one T cell receptor beta chain. Its antigen is unidentified. The sample comes from a study of T cell responses to AZD1222 COVID-19 vaccine. Study-wide points: Of spike-specific TCRs, nearly half reportedly target regions left unmutated in variants.

CDR3 length equals 15 residues. The trim removed 2 bases at V and 7 bases at J, leaving 10 bases unmatched. Germline CDR1 LNHDA, CDR2 SQIVND (reference sequence). TCRdb keeps only in-frame clones here, not all; method: immunoSEQ multiplex PCR. The table shows about 92,000 clones, with approximately 91% occurring only once. The source is an adult in good health. This chain connects TRBV19 to TRBJ1-2, with TRBD1 matching 7 bases. Sample: peripheral blood, taken on day 0 of AZD1222 vaccination. CDR3 DNA sequence: TGTGCCAGTAGTATAATCGAGACAGGGTCGGTTGGCTACACCTTC. This encodes CASSIIETGSVGYTF.